These T cell receptor beta chains were read from a single sample in a study of T cell changes during pregnancy in multiple sclerosis. Clones were read by immunoSEQ multiplex PCR, and TCRdb kept only the in-frame ones, dropping some. The sample records around 110,000 clones, less than 95% being singletons. The material was peripheral blood, obtained before pregnancy. The origin of the receptors is a female donor with multiple sclerosis, enrolled in a pregnancy study. The CDR3 runs from the conserved cysteine through the conserved F or W. D genes are given only for firm matches. Clone sizes are given selectively: once, few, many, or a class where the clone is expanded.

.	TRBV2	.	TRBJ2-2	CASSEVQGNTGELFF	TGTGCCAGCAGTGAAGTACAGGGAAACACCGGGGAGCTGTTTTTT
.	TRBV19	.	TRBJ1-4	CASSLGPGRNEKLFF	TGTGCCAGTAGTTTGGGTCCAGGGCGGAACGAAAAACTGTTTTTT
.	TRBV15	TRBD2	TRBJ2-5	CATSRDGLAVQETQYF	TGTGCCACCAGCAGAGATGGTCTAGCGGTACAAGAGACCCAGTACTTC
.	TRBV9	TRBD2	TRBJ2-5	CASSVAGGWETQYF	TGTGCCAGCAGCGTGGCGGGAGGGTGGGAGACCCAGTACTTC
.	TRBV6-4	TRBD1	TRBJ1-1	CASSERFRGPGTEAFF	TGTGCCAGCAGTGAACGGTTCAGGGGGCCGGGCACTGAAGCTTTCTTT
.	TRBV10-3	.	TRBJ1-1	CAGQAAMNTEAFF	TGTGCCGGCCAAGCAGCGATGAACACTGAAGCTTTCTTT
.	TRBV6-5	.	TRBJ2-7	CAVEPRDYEQYF	TGTGCCGTGGAGCCGAGAGACTACGAGCAGTACTTC
.	TRBV28	TRBD1	TRBJ2-7	CASSPGSRQGGSYEQYF	TGTGCCAGCAGTCCGGGGAGCCGACAGGGCGGTTCCTACGAGCAGTACTTC
once	TRBV4-1	.	TRBJ1-2	CASSQAASEGYGYTF	TGCGCCAGCAGCCAAGCGGCATCTGAGGGCTATGGCTACACCTTC
.	TRBV15	TRBD1	TRBJ1-2	CATSRGPGTAFGYTF	TGTGCCACCAGCAGAGGGCCCGGGACAGCCTTTGGCTACACCTTC
.	TRBV7-2	.	TRBJ1-1	CASSFTGWSEAFF	TGTGCCAGCAGCTTCACAGGGTGGAGTGAAGCTTTCTTT
.	TRBV9	.	TRBJ2-5	CASSPIGRPAGTQYF	TGTGCCAGCAGCCCCATTGGGAGACCCGCCGGGACCCAGTACTTC
.	TRBV9	TRBD2	TRBJ2-1	CASSVTASGSKDEQFF	TGTGCCAGCAGCGTAACGGCTAGCGGGAGTAAAGATGAGCAGTTCTTC
.	TRBV7-3	.	TRBJ1-1	CASSPTDMNTEAFF	TGTGCCAGCAGCCCGACAGACATGAACACTGAAGCTTTCTTT
.	TRBV5-4	TRBD2	TRBJ2-5	CASSSPGLAGRETQYF	TGTGCCAGCAGCTCACCGGGACTAGCGGGCAGGGAGACCCAGTACTTC
.	TRBV5-4	.	TRBJ2-7	CASSTRGTYEQYF	TGTGCCAGCAGCACCCGAGGGACTTACGAGCAGTACTTC
.	TRBV7-2	.	TRBJ1-5	CASSLTQGPQHF	TGTGCCAGCAGCCTAACACAGGGGCCCCAGCATTTT
.	TRBV7-2	TRBD2	TRBJ2-1	CASSSGLAGVLSEQFF	TGTGCCAGCAGCTCAGGACTAGCGGGAGTGCTATCTGAGCAGTTCTTC
.	TRBV6-1	TRBD1	TRBJ2-5	CASNPTGGETQYF	TGTGCCAGCAATCCGACAGGGGGCGAGACCCAGTACTTC
.	TRBV7-9	.	TRBJ2-1	CASSLAGGAEQFF	TGTGCCAGCAGCTTAGCGGGGGGAGCTGAGCAGTTCTTC
.	TRBV5-1	.	TRBJ2-1	CASSSVAESYNEQFF	TGCGCCAGCAGCTCAGTAGCGGAATCCTACAATGAGCAGTTCTTC
.	TRBV7-9	TRBD1	TRBJ1-1	CASSLGTGGMNTEAFF	TGTGCCAGCAGCTTAGGGACAGGGGGAATGAACACTGAAGCTTTCTTT
.	TRBV27	TRBD2	TRBJ2-1	CASSSQGTSGYGEQFF	TGTGCCAGCAGTAGCCAGGGGACTAGCGGGTATGGTGAGCAGTTCTTC
.	TRBV5-4	TRBD2	TRBJ2-5	CASSLKAGGLETQYF	TGTGCCAGCAGCTTGAAAGCGGGGGGGCTAGAGACCCAGTACTTC
.	TRBV7-8	.	TRBJ2-5	CASSPRGLPGQETQYF	TGTGCCAGCAGCCCGAGGGGGTTGCCAGGGCAAGAGACCCAGTACTTC
.	TRBV9	.	TRBJ2-3	CASSVGPTVYTDTQYF	TGTGCCAGCAGCGTAGGCCCGACAGTCTACACAGATACGCAGTATTTT
.	TRBV9	.	TRBJ2-1	CASSERTGLSAYNEQFF	TGTGCCAGCAGCGAAAGAACCGGACTCTCCGCCTACAATGAGCAGTTCTTC
.	TRBV5-4	TRBD1	TRBJ1-6	CASSGTDPNSPLHF	TGTGCCAGCAGTGGGACAGACCCTAATTCACCCCTCCACTTT
.	TRBV2	.	TRBJ1-5	CASSVTLDQPQHF	TGTGCCAGCAGTGTGACACTCGATCAGCCCCAGCATTTT
.	TRBV5-8	.	TRBJ2-7	CASSFVYTEYEQYF	TGTGCCAGCAGCTTCGTTTACACCGAATACGAGCAGTACTTC
.	TRBV4-2	TRBD1	TRBJ2-7	CASSQGQGDYEQYF	TGTGCCAGCAGCCAGGGACAGGGGGATTACGAGCAGTACTTC
once	TRBV5-8	.	TRBJ2-7	CASSSGRGSLVQGGEQYF	TGTGCCAGCAGCTCTGGCAGGGGTTCGCTAGTCCAGGGTGGCGAGCAGTACTTC
.	TRBV29-1	.	TRBJ1-1	CSVVPRNTEAFF	TGCAGCGTTGTCCCCAGGAACACTGAAGCTTTCTTT
.	TRBV5-6	.	TRBJ2-7	CASSPRGDQIVFYEQYF	TGTGCCAGCAGCCCCCGTGGAGACCAGATCGTTTTCTACGAGCAGTACTTC
once	TRBV7-2	.	TRBJ1-2	CASSLSGQVYGYTF	TGTGCCAGCAGCTTGAGCGGGCAGGTCTATGGCTACACCTTC
.	TRBV7-2	TRBD2	TRBJ2-3	CASSPHRTSGSTDTQYF	TGTGCCAGCAGCCCACACCGGACTAGCGGTAGCACAGATACGCAGTATTTT
once	TRBV2	.	TRBJ1-3	CASSESRQGNTIYF	TGTGCCAGCAGTGAAAGTCGACAGGGAAACACCATATATTTT
.	TRBV27	.	TRBJ2-7	CASSLDGGRAYEQYF	TGTGCCAGCAGTTTAGATGGGGGCCGAGCCTACGAGCAGTACTTC
.	TRBV10-3	.	TRBJ1-5	CAISESEREGQPQHF	TGTGCCATCAGTGAGTCTGAGAGGGAAGGTCAGCCCCAGCATTTT
.	TRBV7-9	.	TRBJ2-2	CASSLLGAAGELFF	TGTGCCAGCAGCTTACTTGGGGCTGCCGGGGAGCTGTTTTTT
.	TRBV11-2	.	TRBJ2-3	CASSFTSSTDTQYF	TGTGCCAGCAGCTTTACTAGCAGCACAGATACGCAGTATTTT
.	TRBV11-3	.	TRBJ2-7	CASSLDLGGATSYEQYF	TGTGCCAGCAGCTTAGATCTAGGGGGGGCAACTTCCTACGAGCAGTACTTC
.	TRBV7-8	.	TRBJ1-1	CASSTGSAEAFF	TGTGCCAGCAGTACAGGGAGCGCTGAAGCTTTCTTT
.	TRBV5-1	.	TRBJ1-2	CASSLDSYGYTF	TGCGCCAGCAGCTTGGACAGCTATGGCTACACCTTC
.	TRBV6-1	.	TRBJ1-5	CASSDSGNQPQHF	TGTGCCAGCAGTGATTCGGGGAATCAGCCCCAGCATTTT
.	TRBV4-3	.	TRBJ2-3	CASSQDTGDTQYF	TGCGCCAGCAGCCAAGATACGGGAGATACGCAGTATTTT
.	TRBV20-1	TRBD1	TRBJ2-1	CSAYRGVEQFF	TGCAGTGCTTACAGGGGGGTTGAGCAGTTCTTC
.	TRBV5-8	.	TRBJ2-1	CASTMVRQYNEQFF	TGTGCCAGCACCATGGTGCGACAGTACAATGAGCAGTTCTTC
.	TRBV18	.	TRBJ1-2	CASSHTGSEGYTF	TGTGCCAGCTCACATACAGGATCGGAGGGCTACACCTTC